These 24 T cell receptor beta chains originate from one sample sequenced in a study of T cell changes during pregnancy in multiple sclerosis. Repertoires were generated with immunoSEQ multiplex PCR, while TCRdb's copy carries only in-frame clones and drops some. The data show 85,000 to 130,000 clones, just under 95% seen once. Sample: peripheral blood, taken after pregnancy. Source of these receptors: a female donor with multiple sclerosis, enrolled in a pregnancy study.

The rearrangement uses TRBV19 and TRBJ1-1, with unresolved D. V was clipped by 5 bases and J by 3 bases, with 10 bases between them. Looked up from germline, CDR1 is LNHDA and CDR2 is SQIVND (reference sequence). The CDR3 is 13 residues long. CDR3 in amino acids: CASSPTTDTEAFF. In DNA, the CDR3 is TGTGCCAGTAGTCCAACAACAGACACTGAAGCTTTCTTT.

Only one count was recorded for this clone. This sequence joins TRBV27 and TRBJ1-2; 8 bases are shared with TRBD1. Losses at the gene ends were 6 bases for V and 3 bases for J; bases not matched to a gene: 3. CDR1 MNHEY and CDR2 SMNVEV come from the germline V gene (reference sequence). This CDR3 has 13 amino acids. The CDR3 region has the DNA TGTGCCAGCAGGCCGGACAGGGACTATGGCTACACCTTC. Residues: CASRPDRDYGYTF.

The chain couples TRBV7-8 to TRBJ1-5; 7 bases are a match to TRBD1. The CDR3 loop spans 17 amino acids. Per the germline V gene, CDR1 is SGHVS and CDR2 is FQNEAQ. The trim removed 4 bases at V and 6 bases at J, leaving 15 bases unmatched. The CDR3 here is CASSSPAQGLRSQPQHF. CDR3 sequence (DNA): TGTGCCAGCAGCTCTCCCGCACAGGGGCTCCGCAGTCAGCCCCAGCATTTT. Full variable domain (remainder filled in from reference TRBV7-8 and TRBJ1-5): GAGVSQSPRYKVAKRGQDVALRCDPISGHVSLFWYQQALGQGPEFLTYFQNEAQLDKSGLPSDRFFAERPEGSVSTLKIQRTQQEDSAVYLCASSSPAQGLRSQPQHFGDGTRLSIL.

The genes are TRBV29-1 and TRBJ2-2; 8 bases line up with TRBD2. This CDR3 has 15 amino acids. V shed 4 bases and J 3 bases; nucleotides not matched to a gene: 7. Germline V CDR1 and CDR2: SQVTM, ANQGSEA. DNA of the CDR3: TGCAGCGTTGTACCCAGCGGGAGTTACACCGGGGAGCTGTTTTTT. It translates to CSVVPSGSYTGELFF.

V gene TRBV6-1 combines with J gene TRBJ2-5; D may be TRBD1 (5 bases). Trimming left V 2 bases short and J 5 bases short, with 15 bases between. This CDR3 spans 15 amino acids. Germline CDR1 and CDR2: MNHNS and SASEGT. CDR3 in DNA: TGTGCCAGCAGTGAATGGGTCAGGGTAAGGGAGACCCAGTACTTC. It yields the protein CASSEWVRVRETQYF.

The chain has TRBV6-1 and TRBJ2-2, with D perhaps TRBD2 (5 bases). The germline V gene encodes CDR1 MNHNS and CDR2 SASEGT. The CDR3 sequence is 15 residues long. V was shortened by 2 bases and J by 4 bases, with 11 bases between the two germline ends. CDR3 bases: TGTGCCAGCAGTGAACAAAGAGGGTCCACCGGGGAGCTGTTTTTT. It encodes CASSEQRGSTGELFF.

The chain employs TRBV28 and TRBJ2-5; no reliable D call. Germline V gives CDR1 MDHEN, CDR2 SYDVKM. The CDR3 totals 15 residues. The V end was cut by 4 bases, the J end by 5 bases, with 17 bases between. This chain's CDR3 is CASSSSDTPWETQYF. The DNA for the CDR3 is TGTGCCAGCAGTTCCTCTGACACACCGTGGGAGACCCAGTACTTC.

This chain connects TRBV6-1 to TRBJ1-1, with 9 bases matching TRBD1. Germline lookup yields CDR1 MNHNS and CDR2 SASEGT. This CDR3 is 15 amino acids long. Unmatched junction bases numbered 6, after V lost 2 bases and J lost 5 bases. The CDR3 reads CASSEQGQGSTEAFF. Here the CDR3 DNA reads TGTGCCAGCAGTGAACAAGGACAGGGGAGTACTGAAGCTTTCTTT.

The rearrangement links TRBV19 to TRBJ1-1; TRBD1 is a possible D gene (5 bases). CDR1 is LNHDA, CDR2 SQIVND, per germline (reference sequence). V lost 2 bases to trimming and J lost 4 bases, with 11 bases between them. The CDR3 contains 14 residues. CDR3 bases: TGTGCCAGTAGTATACAGGGTTCGGGCACTGAAGCTTTCTTT. Its protein product is CASSIQGSGTEAFF.

CDR3 residues: CASGLQGAGEQFF. CDR3 bases: TGTGCCAGCGGCCTGCAGGGGGCGGGTGAGCAGTTCTTC. The chain uses TRBV27 and TRBJ2-1, with 8 nucleotides matching TRBD1. Germline assignment: CDR1 MNHEY and CDR2 SMNVEV (reference sequence). J lost 9 bases, V lost 8 bases, and 9 bases had no gene match. The CDR3 has 13 residues.

The chain carries TRBV6-6 and TRBJ2-1, with a possible D match to TRBD2 (5 bases). V was cut by 5 bases and J by 14 bases, with 16 bases left in between. Germline V gene lookup returns CDR1 MNHNY and CDR2 SVGAGI (reference sequence). The length of the CDR3 is 12 residues. The CDR3 bases are TGTGCCAGCAGTCCCCAGGAGCGGATCAAGTTCTTC. This encodes CASSPQERIKFF.

This chain connects TRBV27 to TRBJ1-1, with TRBD1 as a possible D gene (5 bases). Germline loops: CDR1 MNHEY, CDR2 SMNVEV (reference sequence). Trimming took off 5 bases at V and 0 bases at J, with 13 bases between the two ends. This CDR3 comprises 15 residues. The CDR3 loop is CASSPRNRLNTEAFF. CDR3 sequence (DNA): TGTGCCAGCAGTCCCCGGAACAGGCTGAACACTGAAGCTTTCTTT.

This sequence joins TRBV28 and TRBJ2-1; maybe TRBD2 (6 bases). This CDR3 spans 13 amino acids. Trimming removed 3 bases from V and 7 bases from J, with 10 bases in between. The germline CDR1 and CDR2 sequences are MDHEN and SYDVKM. The CDR3 region is CASSFGRLNEQFF. The DNA for the CDR3 is TGTGCCAGCAGTTTTGGGAGGTTGAATGAGCAGTTCTTC.

This chain links TRBV10-3 with TRBJ2-2, with 12 bases lining up with TRBD1. The junction had 6 bases not matched to a gene; V was cut back by 6 bases and J by 7 bases. The CDR3 sequence is 15 residues long. The germline V gene has CDR1 ENHRY and CDR2 SYGVKD. The CDR3 coding sequence is TGTGCCATCAGCCGCGGGACAGGGGGCATCGGGGAGCTGTTTTTT. Its translation is CAISRGTGGIGELFF.

The chain uses TRBV29-1 and TRBJ2-1, with D perhaps TRBD1 (5 bases). This CDR3 is 13 amino acids long. Trimming left V 8 bases short and J 3 bases short, with 14 bases between. Per germline, CDR1 SQVTM and CDR2 ANQGSEA. CDR3 sequence (DNA): TGCAGCTCCCGGACACCTATCTACAATGAGCAGTTCTTC. Encoded protein: CSSRTPIYNEQFF.

Written as DNA, the CDR3 is TGTGCCACCGCGGACCAGGGCGGAGATACGCAGTATTTT. This translates into CATADQGGDTQYF. This sequence joins TRBV19 and TRBJ2-3; maybe TRBD1 (5 bases). Trimming cost V 10 bases and J 5 bases, with 16 bases left between them. This CDR3 is 13 amino acids long. CDR1 and CDR2 (germline): LNHDA, SQIVND (reference sequence).

This chain uses TRBV10-3 with TRBJ2-1; tentatively, D is TRBD2 (5 bases). The V gene's germline CDR1 is ENHRY and CDR2 SYGVKD. Trimming took off 0 bases at V and 6 bases at J, with 15 bases between the two ends. The CDR3 loop spans 16 amino acids. CDR3 region: CAISESKRGYFNEQFF. In DNA form, the CDR3 reads TGTGCCATCAGTGAGTCTAAAAGAGGGTATTTCAATGAGCAGTTCTTC.

V and J are TRBV5-4 and TRBJ2-3; D might be TRBD2 (6 bases). The CDR3 consists of 14 residues. Germline lookup yields CDR1 SGHNT and CDR2 YYREEE (reference sequence). V was trimmed by 5 bases and J by 2 bases, leaving 12 bases between them. The CDR3 nucleotides are TGTGCCAGCAGGCCGGGAGCTTTCACAGATACGCAGTATTTT. It codes for CASRPGAFTDTQYF.

In DNA form, the CDR3 reads TGTGCCAGCACCTCGACTCAACTCTCTGGAAACACCATATATTTT. This translates into CASTSTQLSGNTIYF. The V gene is TRBV7-8, the J gene TRBJ1-3; no clear D. Germline-derived CDR1 and CDR2 are SGHVS and FQNEAQ. The CDR3 has 15 amino acids. Between the trimmed V and J ends, which lost 7 bases and 0 bases, there was a span of 13 bases.

V and J are TRBV28 and TRBJ2-5; 8 nucleotides match TRBD2. The CDR3 sequence is 15 residues long. Germline V gene lookup returns CDR1 MDHEN and CDR2 SYDVKM. Unmatched junction bases numbered 4, after V lost 3 bases and J lost 1 base. This chain's CDR3 is CASSFVGRAQETQYF. CDR3 DNA: TGTGCCAGCAGTTTTGTCGGGAGGGCCCAAGAGACCCAGTACTTC.

The chain is built from TRBV20-1 and TRBJ2-5; D gene ambiguous. The CDR3 extends over 10 amino acids. The germline gives CDR1 DFQATT, CDR2 SNEGSKA (reference sequence). V lost 5 bases, J lost 2 bases, and 3 bases lay in between. This chain's CDR3 is CSAQQETQYF. Here the CDR3 DNA reads TGCAGTGCTCAACAAGAGACCCAGTACTTC.

V gene TRBV30 combines with J gene TRBJ2-7; D not certain. Between the trimmed V and J ends, which lost 6 bases and 3 bases, there was a span of 18 bases. Germline V lookup: CDR1 GTSNPN, CDR2 SVGIG (reference sequence). The CDR3 consists of 14 residues. The CDR3 DNA is TGTGCCTGTCTCCGTGAGACACATAGCTACGAGCAGTACTTC. It specifies CACLRETHSYEQYF.

V and J are TRBV5-6 and TRBJ2-1; tentatively, D is TRBD1 (5 bases). CDR1 SGHDT and CDR2 YYEEEE come from the germline V gene. The V gene lost 0 bases and the J gene lost 8 bases, with 9 bases spanning the gap. CDR3 length: 13 residues. CDR3 sequence: CASSLAGFDEQFF. CDR3 DNA sequence: TGTGCCAGCAGCTTGGCAGGGTTCGATGAGCAGTTCTTC.

V gene TRBV6-5 combines with J gene TRBJ2-5, with 9 bases that match TRBD1. CDR3 length: 14 residues. Germline V lookup: CDR1 MNHEY, CDR2 SVGAGI. The ends lost 6 bases at V and 5 bases at J; junction bases unmatched: 7. CDR3 amino acids: CASSDRGLGETQYF. The CDR3 DNA is TGTGCCAGCAGCGACAGGGGGTTAGGTGAGACCCAGTACTTC.